Listed here is a single T cell receptor (beta chain). The germline V gene encodes CDR1 LNHNV and CDR2 YYDKDF (reference sequence). This CDR3 has 16 residues. J lost 3 bases, V lost 1 base, and 4 bases had no gene match. This specimen comes from a study of control samples from healthy donors and cancer patients. Some clones are missing from TCRdb's copy, which holds only in-frame ones; the method was immunoSEQ multiplex PCR. The table records under 80,000 clones, over 85% of them present only once. The sequenced sample was PBMCs. The genes are TRBV15 and TRBJ2-3, with 10 bases lining up with TRBD2. The source is a middle-aged woman with lung cancer. The CDR3 DNA reads as TGTGCCACCAGCAGAGGGGGTAGCGGGGGGACAGATACGCAGTATTTT. Protein: CATSRGGSGGTDTQYF.